This paragraph reports one T cell receptor beta chain. Germline CDR1 and CDR2: MNHNS and SASEGT. The CDR3 length is 17 residues. Unmatched junction bases numbered 14, after V lost 1 base and J lost 6 bases. These data come from a study of blood T cell repertoires in COVID-19. Assay used: immunoSEQ multiplex PCR; TCRdb lists only in-frame clones, some missing. This table holds roughly 130,000 clones, 70% to 85% found once. The sample taken for sequencing was peripheral blood. The V call is TRBV6-1, the J call TRBJ2-7; the match to TRBD1 covers 8 bases. This receptor was taken from a woman aged 45-65 years with acute or convalescent COVID-19. In DNA, the CDR3 is TGTGCCAGCAGTGAAGAGGGATTAGGACAGGGAAGGGTCGAGCAGTACTTC. Its protein product is CASSEEGLGQGRVEQYF.